The 25 T cell receptor beta chains in this list originate from one sample, sequenced in a study of long-term antiretroviral therapy in people with HIV (dated by TCRdb to the early 2020s). The immunoSEQ hsTCRB v3.0 assay was used at survey level resolution to sequence the TRB variable region. The source is immuneACCESS, and TCRdb retained only in-frame sequences with V and J called. Part of the clones is not carried over; for the studies checked, unresolved V genes explain less than half of this, and the remainder is unexplained. The sample data list some 34,000 clones, and 70% to 80% of these were observed just once. The top ten clones comprise roughly 3.2% of the sample. The material was unsorted PBMCs, obtained 1.9 years after starting antiretroviral therapy. The receptor source for this set is a man between 18 and 35 years old with HIV.

The rearrangement links TRBV27 to TRBJ2-7, with D perhaps TRBD2 (6 bases). Germline-derived CDR1 and CDR2 are MNHEY and SMNVEV (reference sequence). The CDR3 contains 14 residues. Trimming pared 4 bases from V and 2 bases from J, leaving 12 bases between. The CDR3 region is CASSSPGGTYEQYF. The CDR3 coding sequence is TGTGCCAGCAGTTCTCCCGGGGGAACCTACGAGCAGTACTTC.

V gene TRBV19 combines with J gene TRBJ2-5; the D gene is possibly TRBD2 (5 bases). Germline values: CDR1 LNHDA, CDR2 SQIVND (reference sequence). The CDR3 totals 15 residues. The V gene lost 3 bases and the J gene lost 4 bases, with 15 bases spanning the gap. CDR3 sequence (DNA): TGTGCCAGTAGTATCGGGATGTTGGTGGGAGAGACCCAGTACTTC. As protein: CASSIGMLVGETQYF.

The chain links TRBV6-5 to TRBJ2-7; TRBD2 matches at 8 bases. V dropped 5 bases and J dropped 3; count of bases not matched to a gene: 6. Germline V gene data show CDR1 as MNHEY and CDR2 as SVGAGI. The CDR3 runs to 14 residues. The CDR3 region is CASSARGGRYEQYV. The CDR3 bases are TGTGCCAGCAGTGCCCGGGGGGGCCGCTACGAGCAGTACGTC.

The chain uses TRBV30 and TRBJ2-2; D might be TRBD1 or TRBD2, each matching 6 bases. This CDR3 region has 14 residues. Germline lookup yields CDR1 GTSNPN and CDR2 SVGIG (reference sequence). The V end lost 3 bases, the J end lost 6 bases, and 14 bases lay between the germline ends. The CDR3 reads CAWRGGAEAGELFF. The CDR3 DNA reads TGTGCCTGGAGGGGGGGCGCGGAAGCCGGGGAGCTGTTTTTT.

This chain links TRBV5-6 with TRBJ1-2; 7 bases align to TRBD1. CDR3 length: 13 amino acids. With V trimmed by 4 bases and J by 6 bases, 6 bases remained unmatched. The V gene's germline CDR1 is SGHDT and CDR2 YYEEEE. CDR3 region: CASSTDREDGYTF. The CDR3 nucleotides are TGTGCCAGCAGCACCGACAGGGAGGATGGCTACACCTTC.

This rearrangement joins TRBV25-1 to TRBJ1-6; maybe TRBD1 (6 bases). CDR1 and CDR2 (germline): MGHDK, SYGVNS. The CDR3 contains 15 residues. With 4 bases removed from V and 4 bases from J, the gap between germline ends came to 11 bases. As DNA, the CDR3 is TGTGCCAGCAGTGTCCAGGACAGTTATAATTCACCCCTCCACTTT. Its protein product is CASSVQDSYNSPLHF.

This clone showed up just a few times. The V call is TRBV18, the J call TRBJ1-5, with D possibly TRBD1 on 5 matching bases. The CDR3 consists of 15 residues. Trimming removed 5 bases from V and 0 bases from J, with 11 bases in between. Germline lookup yields CDR1 KGHSH and CDR2 LQKENI. The CDR3 coding sequence is TGTGCCAGCTCAGTCACAGGAGATAGCAATCAGCCCCAGCATTTT. Its protein product is CASSVTGDSNQPQHF.

The V call is TRBV28, the J call TRBJ2-1; 9 bases align to TRBD1. From germline, CDR1 is MDHEN and CDR2 SYDVKM. CDR3 length: 15 residues. J lost 5 bases, V lost 6 bases, and 8 bases had no gene match. CDR3 region: CASRKPGQGHNEQFF. The CDR3 DNA reads as TGTGCCAGCAGGAAACCGGGACAGGGCCACAATGAGCAGTTCTTC.

The chain joins TRBV6-5 to TRBJ2-2; no firm D call. The germline V gene encodes CDR1 MNHEY and CDR2 SVGAGI. The CDR3 is made up of 15 amino acids. Trimming removed 0 bases from V and 2 bases from J, with 7 bases in between. DNA for the CDR3: TGTGCCAGCAGTTACTCGGAGAGTAACACCGGGGAGCTGTTTTTT. It yields the protein CASSYSESNTGELFF.

The CDR3 loop is CASSLLSGAYGEQFF. In DNA, the CDR3 is TGTGCCAGCAGCTTATTATCAGGGGCTTACGGTGAGCAGTTCTTC. The J gene is TRBJ2-1, the V gene TRBV7-9, with D tentatively TRBD1 (6 bases). With 2 bases removed from V and 9 bases from J, the gap between germline ends came to 17 bases. Germline V gives CDR1 SEHNR, CDR2 FQNEAQ (reference sequence). The CDR3 runs to 15 residues.

The gene calls are TRBV15 and TRBJ1-4; 9 bases match TRBD1. Germline V gene data show CDR1 as LNHNV and CDR2 as YYDKDF (reference sequence). The V segment lost 5 bases and the J segment 8 bases; nucleotides outside the gene matches: 3. The CDR3 sequence is 13 residues long. The CDR3 DNA reads TGTGCCACCAGCCGGGACAGGGACGAAAAACTGTTTTTT. It encodes CATSRDRDEKLFF.

DNA for the CDR3: TGTGCCAGTAGGATCCTAAGACAGGGGGGGAACACTGAAGCTTTCTTT. This gives the protein CASRILRQGGNTEAFF. The chain combines TRBV19 with TRBJ1-1, with 9 bases lining up with TRBD1. This CDR3 has 16 amino acids. J gave up 1 base and V 6 bases, and 9 bases lay outside the gene matches. Germline CDR1 reads LNHDA; CDR2 reads SQIVND (reference sequence).

V is TRBV27 and J is TRBJ1-5, with D unresolved. There are 13 residues in the CDR3. Germline loops: CDR1 MNHEY, CDR2 SMNVEV (reference sequence). Trimming removed 4 bases at V and 7 bases at J, with 11 bases between. The CDR3 region is CASSSPPGQPQHF. CDR3 DNA: TGTGCCAGCAGTTCCCCACCTGGGCAGCCCCAGCATTTT.

The CDR3 loop reads CASSTTGTGVSPLHF. The CDR3 nucleotides read TGTGCCAGCAGCACCACCGGGACTGGTGTATCACCCCTCCACTTT. The chain is built from TRBV6-5 and TRBJ1-6; TRBD1 is a possible D gene (5 bases). CDR3 size: 15 residues. The germline V and J ends were trimmed by 6 bases and 10 bases, with 19 bases remaining between them. Germline lookup yields CDR1 MNHEY and CDR2 SVGAGI.

V gene TRBV11-2 combines with J gene TRBJ2-5, with TRBD1 matching 7 bases. Germline V CDR1 and CDR2: SGHAT, FQNNGV. The CDR3 covers 13 residues. Trimming at V came to 5 bases and at J to 5 bases, leaving 5 bases not matched to a gene. The CDR3: CASSIGTAETQYF. CDR3 nucleotides: TGTGCCAGCAGCATCGGGACAGCCGAGACCCAGTACTTC.

This chain connects TRBV28 to TRBJ1-5; the D is unclear. This CDR3 is 18 amino acids long. CDR1 MDHEN and CDR2 SYDVKM come from the germline V gene. The germline V and J ends were trimmed by 3 bases and 3 bases, with 21 bases remaining between them. CDR3 amino acids: CASSFRVGSRGDNQPQHF. The CDR3 DNA reads as TGTGCCAGCAGTTTTCGGGTGGGATCTCGCGGGGACAATCAGCCCCAGCATTTT. The complete variable domain, with remaining parts taken from reference TRBV28 and TRBJ1-5, reads DVKVTQSSRYLVKRTGEKVFLECVQDMDHENMFWYRQDPGLGLRLIYFSYDVKMKEKGDIPEGYSVSREKKERFSLILESASTNQTSMYLCASSFRVGSRGDNQPQHFGDGTRLSIL.

This clone occurred a few times. The rearrangement uses TRBV7-3 and TRBJ2-1, with D maybe TRBD1 (6 bases). The CDR3 is 14 amino acids. Germline CDR1 is SGHTA and CDR2 is FQGTGA. The V gene lost 4 bases and the J gene lost 6 bases, with 13 bases spanning the gap. The CDR3 sequence: CASSWLGASNEQFF. CDR3 sequence (DNA): TGTGCCAGCAGCTGGCTGGGGGCTTCCAATGAGCAGTTCTTC.

J is TRBJ2-2 and V is TRBV10-3; a possible D gene is TRBD2 (6 bases). V was trimmed by 8 bases and J by 1 base, leaving 11 bases between them. Germline V lookup: CDR1 ENHRY, CDR2 SYGVKD. The CDR3 runs to 14 residues. The CDR3 DNA sequence: TGTGCCATCCGGGGGACCGAGAACACCGGGGAGCTGTTTTTT. This encodes CAIRGTENTGELFF.

Only one count was recorded for this clone. The chain recombines TRBV7-8 with TRBJ1-4, with D uncertain. V was trimmed by 5 bases and J by 0 bases, leaving 10 bases between them. The germline CDR1 and CDR2 sequences are SGHVS and FQNEAQ. This CDR3 contains 15 residues. The CDR3 coding sequence is TGTGCCAGCAGCGCCCAGAGAACAACTAATGAAAAACTGTTTTTT. Its translation is CASSAQRTTNEKLFF. Full variable domain (remainder filled in from reference TRBV7-8 and TRBJ1-4): GAGVSQSPRYKVAKRGQDVALRCDPISGHVSLFWYQQALGQGPEFLTYFQNEAQLDKSGLPSDRFFAERPEGSVSTLKIQRTQQEDSAVYLCASSAQRTTNEKLFFGSGTQLSVL.

V is TRBV5-1 and J is TRBJ2-5; 10 bases map to TRBD1. The last part of the DNA fits TRBJ2-7 better; the J call may be wrong. Germline CDR1 and CDR2: SGHRS and YFSETQ. The CDR3 covers 15 residues. In DNA form, the CDR3 reads TGCGCCAGCAGCGGACCGGGACAGGGGTTCTACGAGCAGTACTTC. It is translated as CASSGPGQGFYEQYF.

The chain is built from TRBV5-1 and TRBJ2-1, with D tentatively TRBD2 (6 bases). The length of the CDR3 is 11 residues. Trimming stripped 5 bases from V and 7 bases from J, with 7 bases between. In germline, CDR1 is SGHRS, CDR2 YFSETQ. Here the CDR3 reads CASRGGNEQFF. The CDR3 region has the DNA TGCGCCAGCAGGGGGGGAAATGAGCAGTTCTTC.

The chain is built from TRBV6-5 and TRBJ1-5; no reliable D call. Trimming took off 4 bases at V and 5 bases at J, with 9 bases between the two ends. Germline CDR1 reads MNHEY; CDR2 reads SVGAGI. The CDR3 runs 13 residues. DNA of the CDR3: TGTGCCAGCAGTTCGGGGTACTATCAGCCCCAGCATTTT. It codes for CASSSGYYQPQHF.

As DNA, the CDR3 is TGTGCCAGCAGCTTCAGGGCAGACACTGAAGCTTTCTTT. Protein sequence: CASSFRADTEAFF. The chain couples TRBV11-1 to TRBJ1-1; D might be TRBD1 (5 bases). There are 13 residues in the CDR3. Looked up from germline, CDR1 is SGHAT and CDR2 is FQDESV (reference sequence). Trimming took 3 bases from V and 3 from J, leaving 8 bases between them.

The rearrangement joins TRBV13 to TRBJ2-2, with D hard to call. The CDR3 extends over 14 amino acids. Trimming left V 2 bases short and J 7 bases short, with 11 bases between. The V gene's germline CDR1 is PRHDT and CDR2 FYEKMQ (reference sequence). Written as DNA, the CDR3 is TGTGCCAGCAGCTTACATGCGGTTAGCGGGGAGCTGTTTTTT. It is translated as CASSLHAVSGELFF.

This clone came up a few times. This rearrangement joins TRBV2 to TRBJ2-2; 11 bases line up with TRBD2. The germline V gene has CDR1 SNHLY and CDR2 FYNNEI. V lost 8 bases to trimming and J lost 5 bases; unmatched junction nucleotides: 1. This CDR3 comprises 13 residues. CDR3: CASRLAGTGELFF. CDR3 nucleotide sequence: TGTGCCAGCCGACTAGCGGGAACCGGGGAGCTGTTTTTT.